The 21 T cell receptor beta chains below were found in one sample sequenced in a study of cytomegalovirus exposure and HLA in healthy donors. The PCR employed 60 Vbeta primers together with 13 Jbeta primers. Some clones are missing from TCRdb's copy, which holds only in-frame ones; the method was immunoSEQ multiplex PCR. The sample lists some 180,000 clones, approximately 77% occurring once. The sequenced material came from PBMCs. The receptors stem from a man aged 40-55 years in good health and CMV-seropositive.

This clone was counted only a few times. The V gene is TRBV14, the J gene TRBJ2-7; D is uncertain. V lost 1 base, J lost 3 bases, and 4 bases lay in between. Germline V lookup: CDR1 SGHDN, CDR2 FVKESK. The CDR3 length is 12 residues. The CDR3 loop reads CASSQVLYEQYF. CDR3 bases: TGTGCCAGCAGCCAAGTCCTCTACGAGCAGTACTTC. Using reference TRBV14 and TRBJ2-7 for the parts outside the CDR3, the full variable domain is EAGVTQFPSHSVIEKGQTVTLRCDPISGHDNLYWYRRVMGKEIKFLLHFVKESKQDESGMPNNRFLAERTGGTYSTLKVQPAELEDSGVYFCASSQVLYEQYFGPGTRLTVT.

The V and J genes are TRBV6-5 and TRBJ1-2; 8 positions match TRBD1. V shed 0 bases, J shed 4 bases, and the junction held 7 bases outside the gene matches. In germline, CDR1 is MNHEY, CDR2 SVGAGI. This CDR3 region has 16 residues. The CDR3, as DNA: TGTGCCAGCAGTTACTCGATTCAGGGGGCGGGCTATGGCTACACCTTC. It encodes CASSYSIQGAGYGYTF.

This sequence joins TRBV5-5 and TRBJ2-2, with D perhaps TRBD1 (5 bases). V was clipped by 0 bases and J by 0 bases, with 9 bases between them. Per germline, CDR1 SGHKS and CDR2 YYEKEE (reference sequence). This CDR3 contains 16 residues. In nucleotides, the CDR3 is TGTGCCAGCAGCTTGGCGGTAGGGGCGAACACCGGGGAGCTGTTTTTT. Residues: CASSLAVGANTGELFF.

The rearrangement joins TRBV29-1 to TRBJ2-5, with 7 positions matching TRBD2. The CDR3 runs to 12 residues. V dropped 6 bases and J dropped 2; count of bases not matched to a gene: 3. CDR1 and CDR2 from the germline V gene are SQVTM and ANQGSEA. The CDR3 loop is CSVGGGQETQYF. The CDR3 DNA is TGCAGCGTGGGGGGGGGACAAGAGACCCAGTACTTC. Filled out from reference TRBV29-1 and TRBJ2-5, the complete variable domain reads SAVISQKPSRDICQRGTSLTIQCQVDSQVTMMFWYRQQPGQSLTLIATANQGSEATYESGFVIDKFPISRPNLTFSTLTVSNMSPEDSSIYLCSVGGGQETQYFGPGTRLLVL.

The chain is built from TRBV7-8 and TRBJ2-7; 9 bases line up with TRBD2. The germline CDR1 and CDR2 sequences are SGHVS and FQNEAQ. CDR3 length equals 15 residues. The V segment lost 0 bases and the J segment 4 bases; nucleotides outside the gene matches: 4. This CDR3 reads CASSLARGRGYEQYF. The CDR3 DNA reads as TGTGCCAGCAGCTTAGCGCGCGGGAGGGGTTACGAGCAGTACTTC.

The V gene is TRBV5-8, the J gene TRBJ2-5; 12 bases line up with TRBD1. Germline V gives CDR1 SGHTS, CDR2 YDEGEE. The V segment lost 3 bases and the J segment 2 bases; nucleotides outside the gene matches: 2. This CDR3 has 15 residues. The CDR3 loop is CASSWGQGAQETQYF. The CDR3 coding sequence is TGTGCCAGCAGCTGGGGACAGGGGGCTCAAGAGACCCAGTACTTC.

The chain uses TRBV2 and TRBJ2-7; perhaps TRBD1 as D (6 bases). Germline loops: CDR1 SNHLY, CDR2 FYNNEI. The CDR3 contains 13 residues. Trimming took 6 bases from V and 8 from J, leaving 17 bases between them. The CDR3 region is CASSARQAIKQYF. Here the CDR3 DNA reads TGTGCCAGCAGCGCCCGACAGGCCATAAAGCAGTACTTC.

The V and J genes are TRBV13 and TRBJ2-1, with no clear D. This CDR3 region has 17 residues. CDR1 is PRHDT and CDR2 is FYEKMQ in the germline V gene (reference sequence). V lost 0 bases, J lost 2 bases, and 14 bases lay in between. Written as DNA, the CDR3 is TGTGCCAGCAGCTTAGGCCGGAGCGCCCACCCCTACAATGAGCAGTTCTTC. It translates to CASSLGRSAHPYNEQFF.

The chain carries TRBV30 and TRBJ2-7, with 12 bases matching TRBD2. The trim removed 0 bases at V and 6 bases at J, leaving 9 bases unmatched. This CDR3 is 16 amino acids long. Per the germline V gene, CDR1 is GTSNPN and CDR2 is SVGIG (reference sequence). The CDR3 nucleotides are TGTGCCTGGAGTGTACCCCGACTAGCGGGAGAATTCGAGCAGTACTTC. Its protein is CAWSVPRLAGEFEQYF.

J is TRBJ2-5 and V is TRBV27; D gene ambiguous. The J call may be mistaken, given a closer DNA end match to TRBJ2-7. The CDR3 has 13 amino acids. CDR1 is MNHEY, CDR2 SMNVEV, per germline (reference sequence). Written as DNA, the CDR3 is TGTGCCAGCCGAACCTTGAGTTCCTACGAGCAGTACTTC. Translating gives CASRTLSSYEQYF.

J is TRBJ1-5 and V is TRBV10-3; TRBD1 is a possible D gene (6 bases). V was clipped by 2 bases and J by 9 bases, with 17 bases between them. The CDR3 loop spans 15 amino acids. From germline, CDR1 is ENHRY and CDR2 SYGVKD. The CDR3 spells CAISEGRGRGGPQHF. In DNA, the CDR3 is TGTGCCATCAGTGAGGGCAGGGGTCGAGGCGGGCCCCAGCATTTT.

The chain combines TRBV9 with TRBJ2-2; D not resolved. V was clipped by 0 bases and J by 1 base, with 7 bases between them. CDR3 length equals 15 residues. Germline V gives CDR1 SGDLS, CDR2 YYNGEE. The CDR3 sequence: CASSVGPGNTGELFF. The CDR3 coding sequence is TGTGCCAGCAGCGTAGGTCCGGGGAACACCGGGGAGCTGTTTTTT.

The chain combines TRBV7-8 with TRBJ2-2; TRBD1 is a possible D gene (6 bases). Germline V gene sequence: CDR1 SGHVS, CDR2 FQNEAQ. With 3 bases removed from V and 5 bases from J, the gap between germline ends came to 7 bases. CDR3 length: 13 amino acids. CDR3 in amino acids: CASSFTGTGELFF. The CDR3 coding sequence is TGTGCCAGCAGCTTTACAGGGACCGGGGAGCTGTTTTTT.

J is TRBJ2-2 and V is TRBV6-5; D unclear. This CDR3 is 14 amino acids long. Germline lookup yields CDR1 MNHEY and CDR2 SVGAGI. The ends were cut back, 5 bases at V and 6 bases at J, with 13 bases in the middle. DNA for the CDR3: TGTGCCAGCAGTGGTGGCCCAGTGGCCGGGGAGCTGTTTTTT. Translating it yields CASSGGPVAGELFF.

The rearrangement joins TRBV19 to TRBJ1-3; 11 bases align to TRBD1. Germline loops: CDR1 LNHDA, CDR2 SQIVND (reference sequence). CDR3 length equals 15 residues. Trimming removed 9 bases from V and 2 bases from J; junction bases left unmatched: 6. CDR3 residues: CASSLGQGAGNTIYF. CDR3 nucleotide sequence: TGTGCCAGCTCCCTGGGACAGGGGGCTGGAAACACCATATATTTT.

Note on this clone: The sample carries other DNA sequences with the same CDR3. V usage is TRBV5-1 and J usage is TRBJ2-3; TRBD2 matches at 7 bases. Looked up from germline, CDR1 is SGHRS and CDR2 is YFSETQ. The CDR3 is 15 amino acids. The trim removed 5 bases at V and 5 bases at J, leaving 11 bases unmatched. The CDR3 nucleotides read TGCGCCAGCAGTTTATCGGGGGGATCAGGAGATACGCAGTATTTT. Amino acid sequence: CASSLSGGSGDTQYF.

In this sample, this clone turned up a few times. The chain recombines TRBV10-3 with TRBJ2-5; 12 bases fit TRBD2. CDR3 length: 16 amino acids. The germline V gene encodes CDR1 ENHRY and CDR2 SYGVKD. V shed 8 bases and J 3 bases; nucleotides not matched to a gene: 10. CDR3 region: CAIAGLAGSKKETQYF. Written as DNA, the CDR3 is TGTGCCATCGCTGGACTAGCGGGAAGTAAAAAAGAGACCCAGTACTTC.

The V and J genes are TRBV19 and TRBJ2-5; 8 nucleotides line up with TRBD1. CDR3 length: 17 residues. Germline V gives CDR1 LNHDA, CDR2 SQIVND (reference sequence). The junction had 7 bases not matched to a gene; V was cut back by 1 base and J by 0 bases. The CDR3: CASSIARGRGYQETQYF. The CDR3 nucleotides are TGTGCCAGTAGTATAGCCAGGGGGCGCGGGTACCAAGAGACCCAGTACTTC.

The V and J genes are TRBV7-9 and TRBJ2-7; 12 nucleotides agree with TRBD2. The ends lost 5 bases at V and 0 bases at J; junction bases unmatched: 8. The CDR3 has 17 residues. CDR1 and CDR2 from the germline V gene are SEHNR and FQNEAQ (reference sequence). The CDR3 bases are TGTGCCAGCAGCCGACGCGGGGGACTAGCGGGCTCCTACGAGCAGTACTTC. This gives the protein CASSRRGGLAGSYEQYF. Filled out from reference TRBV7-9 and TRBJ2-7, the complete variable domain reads DTGVSQNPRHKITKRGQNVTFRCDPISEHNRLYWYRQTLGQGPEFLTYFQNEAQLEKSRLLSDRFSAERPKGSFSTLEIQRTEQGDSAMYLCASSRRGGLAGSYEQYFGPGTRLTVT.

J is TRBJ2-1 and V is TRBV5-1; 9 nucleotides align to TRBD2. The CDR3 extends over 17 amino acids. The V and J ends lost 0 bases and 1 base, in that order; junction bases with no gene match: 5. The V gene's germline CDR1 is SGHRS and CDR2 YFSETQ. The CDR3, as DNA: TGCGCCAGCAGCTTGGGGCCTAGCGGGGCATCCTACAATGAGCAGTTCTTC. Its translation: CASSLGPSGASYNEQFF. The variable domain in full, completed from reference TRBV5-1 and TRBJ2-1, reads KAGVTQTPRYLIKTRGQQVTLSCSPISGHRSVSWYQQTPGQGLQFLFEYFSETQRNKGNFPGRFSGRQFSNSRSEMNVSTLELGDSALYLCASSLGPSGASYNEQFFGPGTRLTVL.

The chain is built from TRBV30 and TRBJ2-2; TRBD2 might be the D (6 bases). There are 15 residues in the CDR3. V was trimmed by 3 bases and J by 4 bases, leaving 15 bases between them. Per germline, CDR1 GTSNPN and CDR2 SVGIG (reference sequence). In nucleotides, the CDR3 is TGTGCCTGGAGAATGGGGCTAGCGAGCACCGGGGAGCTGTTTTTT. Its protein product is CAWRMGLASTGELFF.